This T cell receptor beta chain was observed in a study of T-cell reconstitution after alpha-beta-depleted transplantation in children. As it was prepared, the TCRbeta library received unique molecular identifiers. TCRdb analysed the PCR reads with MiXCR anew, one entry per CDR3 protein. The data show about 600,000 distinct CDR3 sequences, with about an eighth seen just once and approximately 2% held by the top ten. V was shortened by 3 bases and J by 3 bases, with 10 bases between the two germline ends. The CDR3 length is 13 residues. Germline CDR1 reads SQVTM; CDR2 reads ANQGSEA. This clonotype was picked up many times.

This receptor was taken from a male patient under 18 who had a stem cell transplant for acute myeloid leukemia, so the T cells may come from the graft donor. V and J are TRBV29-1 and TRBJ2-3, with a possible D match to TRBD1 (6 bases). Material: PBMCs, mostly from graft donor cells, obtained 360 days after TCRalphabeta/CD19-depleted stem cell transplant. DNA for the CDR3: TGCAGCGTTGATCAGGGGTTGACAGATACGCAGTATTTT. It yields the protein CSVDQGLTDTQYF.